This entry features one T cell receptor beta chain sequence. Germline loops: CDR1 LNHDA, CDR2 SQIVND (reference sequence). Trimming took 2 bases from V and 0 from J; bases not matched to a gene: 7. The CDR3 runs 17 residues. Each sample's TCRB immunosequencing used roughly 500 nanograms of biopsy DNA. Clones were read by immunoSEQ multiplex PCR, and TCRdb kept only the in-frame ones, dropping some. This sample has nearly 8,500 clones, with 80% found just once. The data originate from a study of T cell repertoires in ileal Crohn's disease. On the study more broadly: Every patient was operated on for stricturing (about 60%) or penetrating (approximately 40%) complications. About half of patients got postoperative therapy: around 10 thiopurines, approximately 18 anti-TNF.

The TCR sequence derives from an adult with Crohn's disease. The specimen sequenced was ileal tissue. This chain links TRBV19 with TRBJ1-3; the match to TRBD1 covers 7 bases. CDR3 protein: CASSIIGTVISGNTIYF. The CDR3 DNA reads TGTGCCAGTAGTATAATAGGGACAGTCATCTCTGGAAACACCATATATTTT.